Sequencing of this TCR beta chain was carried out in a study of blood T cell repertoires in COVID-19 (dated by TCRdb to about 2020). About the investigation overall: Samples from collaborators originated in the United States, Italy and Spain and spanned both the acute and convalescent phases of COVID-19. The prospective study material was composed of cDNA or gDNA derived from T cells, B-cell-depleted T cells, or PBMCs. Deeply sampled blood TCRbeta repertoires from subjects exposed to, actively infected with, or recovered from COVID-19 were included in the dataset. A freely available public database, intended as a resource for researchers studying the immune response to SARS-CoV-2, is where the repertoires were released. Samples were obtained from the ongoing ImmuneRACE study (first 160 participants) and from over a thousand subjects provided by 6 global collaborators. Nearly every sample came with metadata listing a de-identified subject ID, COVID-19 status, age in years and sex. Where available, HLA class I and class II types were taken from metadata supplied by the sample provider and were not determined by assay-based typing.

TCRbeta CDR3 regions were amplified from genomic DNA by means of the immunoSEQ Assay, a bias-controlled multiplex PCR. Under the source paper's analysis protocol: The number of nucleated cells in each sample was estimated from the amplification of reference gene primers within the assay. To quantify the absolute abundance of each unique TCRbeta CDR3 rearrangement, sequence reads were collapsed and filtered. For each sample, productive Simpson clonality was calculated by taking the square root of Simpson's diversity index across productive rearrangements. This is the immuneACCESS table as TCRdb keeps it, with only in-frame sequences that have V and J called. A part of the clones is gone; compared with another copy, unresolved V genes explain less than half, and the rest is unexplained. Clone size and V and J calls were adopted from that table, with D and trimming inferred from the DNA. The sample table shows approximately 81,000 clones, and roughly 89% are seen once. The leading ten clones occupy 1.5% to 2% of the sample.

The collaborating institutions used their own protocols to collect whole blood in K2EDTA tubes. For TCRbeta analysis, collaborator samples were shipped as frozen whole blood, as isolated PBMCs, or as DNA extracted from either sample type. Turning to this clone: The antigen it recognizes is unknown. Per-nucleotide qualities are absent, and no much larger clonotype sits a single base away.

Paper-wide results and their limitations: The amount of clinical and demographic metadata varied by source and participant and was provided uncurated.

The TCR sequence derives from a woman in her forties or fifties in a cohort sampled during active COVID-19. The specimen sequenced was peripheral blood.

The CDR3 protein is CASSFRTSYNEQFF. In nucleotide form, the sequence is TGTGCCAGCAGCTTTCGGACAAGCTACAATGAGCAGTTCTTC. The chain is assembled from TRBV5-4 and TRBJ2-1, and possibly TRBD1, on 5 matching bases. The V and J ends are trimmed by 2 bases and 3 bases, leaving 9 bases between them. In the germline V gene (reference sequence), CDR1 corresponds to SGHNT and CDR2 to YYREEE. The CDR3 holds 14 amino acids from the cysteine to the phenylalanine. Only the CDR3 DNA is retained, 42 bases long and in frame from the first base.